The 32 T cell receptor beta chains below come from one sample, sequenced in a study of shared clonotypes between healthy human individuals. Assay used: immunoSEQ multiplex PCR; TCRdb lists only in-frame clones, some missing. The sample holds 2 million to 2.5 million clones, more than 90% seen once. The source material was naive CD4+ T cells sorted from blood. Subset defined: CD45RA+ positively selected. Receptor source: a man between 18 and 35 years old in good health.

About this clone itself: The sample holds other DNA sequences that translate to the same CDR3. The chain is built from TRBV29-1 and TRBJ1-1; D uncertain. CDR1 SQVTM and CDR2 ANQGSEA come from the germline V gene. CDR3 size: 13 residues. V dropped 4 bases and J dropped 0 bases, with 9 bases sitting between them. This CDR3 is CSVAGLMNTEAFF. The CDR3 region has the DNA TGCAGCGTTGCCGGCCTCATGAACACTGAAGCTTTCTTT. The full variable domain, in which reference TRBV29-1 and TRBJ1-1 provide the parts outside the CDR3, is SAVISQKPSRDICQRGTSLTIQCQVDSQVTMMFWYRQQPGQSLTLIATANQGSEATYESGFVIDKFPISRPNLTFSTLTVSNMSPEDSSIYLCSVAGLMNTEAFFGQGTRLTVV.

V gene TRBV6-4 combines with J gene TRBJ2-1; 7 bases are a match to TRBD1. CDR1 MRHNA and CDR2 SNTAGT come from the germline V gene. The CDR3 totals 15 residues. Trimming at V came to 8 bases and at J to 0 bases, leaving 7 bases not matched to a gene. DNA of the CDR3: TGTGCCAGCCGTCCGACAGGGTTCTCCTACAATGAGCAGTTCTTC. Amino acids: CASRPTGFSYNEQFF.

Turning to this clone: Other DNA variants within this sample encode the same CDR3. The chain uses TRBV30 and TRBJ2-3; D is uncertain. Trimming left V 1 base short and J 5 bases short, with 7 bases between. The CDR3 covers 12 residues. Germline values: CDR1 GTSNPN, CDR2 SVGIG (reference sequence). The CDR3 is CAWSAVGDTQYF. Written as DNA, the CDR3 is TGTGCCTGGAGTGCAGTTGGAGATACGCAGTATTTT.

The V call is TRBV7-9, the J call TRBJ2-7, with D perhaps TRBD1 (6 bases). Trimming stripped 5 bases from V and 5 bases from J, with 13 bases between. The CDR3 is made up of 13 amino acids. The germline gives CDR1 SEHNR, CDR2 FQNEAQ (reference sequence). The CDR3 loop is CASSPQGPNEQYF. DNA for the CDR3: TGTGCCAGCAGCCCACAGGGACCTAACGAGCAGTACTTC.

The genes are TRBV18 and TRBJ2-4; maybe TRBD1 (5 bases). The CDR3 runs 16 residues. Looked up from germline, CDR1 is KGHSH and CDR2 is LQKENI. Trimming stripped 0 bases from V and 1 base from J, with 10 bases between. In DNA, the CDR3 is TGTGCCAGCTCACCACCAATGTCAGGGGCCAAAAACATTCAGTACTTC. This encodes CASSPPMSGAKNIQYF.

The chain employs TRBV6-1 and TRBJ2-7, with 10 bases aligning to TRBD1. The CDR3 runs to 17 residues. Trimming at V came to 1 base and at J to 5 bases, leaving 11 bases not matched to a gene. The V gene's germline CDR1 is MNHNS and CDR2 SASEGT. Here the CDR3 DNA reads TGTGCCAGCAGTGAAGGAACCGGGCGGGACAGGGGCCACGAGCAGTACTTC. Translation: CASSEGTGRDRGHEQYF.

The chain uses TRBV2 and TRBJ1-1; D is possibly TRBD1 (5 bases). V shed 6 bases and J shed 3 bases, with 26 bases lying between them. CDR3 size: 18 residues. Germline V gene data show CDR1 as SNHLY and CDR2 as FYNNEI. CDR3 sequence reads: CASRGLQGKWAEDTEAFF. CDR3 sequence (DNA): TGTGCCAGCAGAGGTCTCCAGGGAAAGTGGGCGGAGGACACTGAAGCTTTCTTT. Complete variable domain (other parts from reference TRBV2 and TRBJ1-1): EPEVTQTPSHQVTQMGQEVILRCVPISNHLYFYWYRQILGQKVEFLVSFYNNEISEKSEIFDDQFSVERPDGSNFTLKIRSTKLEDSAMYFCASRGLQGKWAEDTEAFFGQGTRLTVV.

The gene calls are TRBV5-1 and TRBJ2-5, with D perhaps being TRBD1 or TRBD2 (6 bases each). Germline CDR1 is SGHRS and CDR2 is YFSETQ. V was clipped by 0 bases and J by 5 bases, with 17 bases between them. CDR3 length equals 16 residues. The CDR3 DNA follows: TGCGCCAGCAGCTTGGAGGGACACTTGGCGGGGGAGACCCAGTACTTC. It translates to CASSLEGHLAGETQYF.

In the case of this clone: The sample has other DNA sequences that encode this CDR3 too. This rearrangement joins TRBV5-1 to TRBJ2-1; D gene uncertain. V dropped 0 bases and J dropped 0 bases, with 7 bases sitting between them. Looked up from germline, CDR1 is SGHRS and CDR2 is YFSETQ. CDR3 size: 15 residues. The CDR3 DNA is TGCGCCAGCAGCTTGGTTGCAACCTCCTACAATGAGCAGTTCTTC. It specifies CASSLVATSYNEQFF.

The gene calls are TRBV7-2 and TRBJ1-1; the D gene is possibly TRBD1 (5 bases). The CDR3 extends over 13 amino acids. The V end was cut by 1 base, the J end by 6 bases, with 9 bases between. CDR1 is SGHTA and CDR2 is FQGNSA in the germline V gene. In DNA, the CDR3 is TGTGCCAGCAGCTTAGAGGGACCCGCTGAAGCTTTCTTT. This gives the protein CASSLEGPAEAFF.

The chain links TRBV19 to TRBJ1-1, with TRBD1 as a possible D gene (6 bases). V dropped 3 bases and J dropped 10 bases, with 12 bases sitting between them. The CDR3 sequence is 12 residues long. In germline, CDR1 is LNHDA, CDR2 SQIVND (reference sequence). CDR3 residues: CASSIIGTRAFF. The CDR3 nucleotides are TGTGCCAGTAGTATTATCGGGACAAGAGCTTTCTTT.

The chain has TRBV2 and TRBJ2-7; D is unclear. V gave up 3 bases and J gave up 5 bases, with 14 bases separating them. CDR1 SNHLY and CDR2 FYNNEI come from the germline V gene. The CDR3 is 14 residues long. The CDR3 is CASSERKGLDEQYF. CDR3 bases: TGTGCCAGCAGTGAGCGGAAGGGATTGGACGAGCAGTACTTC. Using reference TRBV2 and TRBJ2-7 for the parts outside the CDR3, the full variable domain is EPEVTQTPSHQVTQMGQEVILRCVPISNHLYFYWYRQILGQKVEFLVSFYNNEISEKSEIFDDQFSVERPDGSNFTLKIRSTKLEDSAMYFCASSERKGLDEQYFGPGTRLTVT.

The CDR3 is CASSKPQVEHF. CDR3 sequence (DNA): TGTGCCAGCAGCAAACCACAGGTGGAACATTTT. The chain combines TRBV21-1 with TRBJ1-5; TRBD1, the table's D call, was not compared with the DNA. TRBV21-1 is a pseudogene segment. The CDR3 covers 11 residues.

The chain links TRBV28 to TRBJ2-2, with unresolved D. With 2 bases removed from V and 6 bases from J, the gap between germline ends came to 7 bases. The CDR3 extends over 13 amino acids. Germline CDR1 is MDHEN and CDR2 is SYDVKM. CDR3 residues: CASSLGLAGELFF. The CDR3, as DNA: TGTGCCAGCAGTTTAGGGCTAGCCGGGGAGCTGTTTTTT.

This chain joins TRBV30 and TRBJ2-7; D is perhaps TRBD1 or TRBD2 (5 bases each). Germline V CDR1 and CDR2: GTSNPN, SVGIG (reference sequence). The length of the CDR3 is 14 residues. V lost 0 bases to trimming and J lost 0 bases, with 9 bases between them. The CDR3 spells CAWSVPGPSYEQYF. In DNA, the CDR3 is TGTGCCTGGAGTGTACCGGGGCCCTCCTACGAGCAGTACTTC.

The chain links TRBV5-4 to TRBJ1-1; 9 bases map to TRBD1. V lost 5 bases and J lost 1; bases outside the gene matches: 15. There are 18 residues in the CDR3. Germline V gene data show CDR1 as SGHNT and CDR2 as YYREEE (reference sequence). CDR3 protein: CASSPINRGRGENTEAFF. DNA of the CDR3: TGTGCCAGCAGTCCCATTAACAGGGGGCGCGGGGAGAACACTGAAGCTTTCTTT.

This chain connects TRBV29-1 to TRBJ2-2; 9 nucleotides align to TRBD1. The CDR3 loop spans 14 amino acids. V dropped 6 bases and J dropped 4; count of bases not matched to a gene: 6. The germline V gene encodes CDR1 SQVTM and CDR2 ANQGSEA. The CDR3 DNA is TGCAGCGTGCGACAGGGGGGATTCACCGGGGAGCTGTTTTTT. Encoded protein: CSVRQGGFTGELFF.

CDR3 amino acids: CASSLEGTGGYEQYF. The CDR3, as DNA: TGCGCCAGCAGCTTGGAGGGGACAGGGGGCTACGAGCAGTACTTC. The chain recombines TRBV5-1 with TRBJ2-7; 11 nucleotides agree with TRBD1. CDR3 length equals 15 residues. The V and J ends lost 0 bases and 3 bases, in that order; junction bases with no gene match: 2. Germline CDR1 reads SGHRS; CDR2 reads YFSETQ.

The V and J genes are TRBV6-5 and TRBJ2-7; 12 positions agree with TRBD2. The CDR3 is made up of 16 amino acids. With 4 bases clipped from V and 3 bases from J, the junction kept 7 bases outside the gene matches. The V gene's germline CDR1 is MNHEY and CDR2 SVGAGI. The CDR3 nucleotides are TGTGCCAGCAGTTCGACTAGCGGGAGAAGGGGCTACGAGCAGTACTTC. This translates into CASSSTSGRRGYEQYF.

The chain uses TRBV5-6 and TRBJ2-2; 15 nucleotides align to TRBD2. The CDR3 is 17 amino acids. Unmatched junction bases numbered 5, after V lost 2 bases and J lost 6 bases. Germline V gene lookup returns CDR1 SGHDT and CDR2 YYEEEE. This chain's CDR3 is CASSLGRTSGRAGELFF. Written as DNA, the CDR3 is TGTGCCAGCAGCTTAGGGAGGACTAGCGGGAGGGCCGGGGAGCTGTTTTTT.

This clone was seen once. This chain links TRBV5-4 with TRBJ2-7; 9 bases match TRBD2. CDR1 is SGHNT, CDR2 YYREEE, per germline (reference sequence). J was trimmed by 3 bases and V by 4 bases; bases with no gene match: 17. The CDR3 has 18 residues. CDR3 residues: CASSPGGLAGVSGYEQYF. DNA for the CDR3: TGTGCCAGCAGCCCCGGTGGGTTAGCGGGGGTAAGCGGCTACGAGCAGTACTTC.

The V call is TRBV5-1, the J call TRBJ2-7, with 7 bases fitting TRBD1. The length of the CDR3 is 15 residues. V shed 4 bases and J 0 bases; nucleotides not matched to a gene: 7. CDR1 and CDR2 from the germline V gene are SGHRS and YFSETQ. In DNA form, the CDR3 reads TGCGCCAGCAGCCGAGGGGACAGAAGCTCCTACGAGCAGTACTTC. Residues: CASSRGDRSSYEQYF.

DNA for the CDR3: TGTGCCAGCAGGGCGGCCCAGGGGGCCTACGAGCAGTACTTC. This sequence encodes CASRAAQGAYEQYF. The rearrangement joins TRBV6-6 to TRBJ2-7, with 7 bases that match TRBD1. The CDR3 is 14 amino acids. Per the germline V gene, CDR1 is MNHNY and CDR2 is SVGAGI (reference sequence). J gave up 2 bases and V 6 bases, and 7 bases lay outside the gene matches.

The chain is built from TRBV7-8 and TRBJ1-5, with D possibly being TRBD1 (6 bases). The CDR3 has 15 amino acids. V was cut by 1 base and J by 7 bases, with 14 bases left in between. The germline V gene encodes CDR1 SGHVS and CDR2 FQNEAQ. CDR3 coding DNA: TGTGCCAGCAGCTTAGTACAGGGCCGGGGACAGCCCCAGCATTTT. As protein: CASSLVQGRGQPQHF.

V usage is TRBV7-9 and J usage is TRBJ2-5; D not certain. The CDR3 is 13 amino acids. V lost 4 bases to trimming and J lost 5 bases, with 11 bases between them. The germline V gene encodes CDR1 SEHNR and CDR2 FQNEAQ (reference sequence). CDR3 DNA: TGTGCCAGCAGCTGGTCCTGGAGCGAGACCCAGTACTTC. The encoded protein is CASSWSWSETQYF.

Here the CDR3 DNA reads TGTGCCAGCAGCTTAGGCCCTAGCCCTAATGAGCAGTTCTTC. Its translation is CASSLGPSPNEQFF. The V and J genes are TRBV7-2 and TRBJ2-1; perhaps TRBD2 as D (5 bases). Germline-derived CDR1 and CDR2 are SGHTA and FQGNSA. This CDR3 has 14 residues. Trimming cost V 1 base and J 7 bases, with 11 bases left between them.

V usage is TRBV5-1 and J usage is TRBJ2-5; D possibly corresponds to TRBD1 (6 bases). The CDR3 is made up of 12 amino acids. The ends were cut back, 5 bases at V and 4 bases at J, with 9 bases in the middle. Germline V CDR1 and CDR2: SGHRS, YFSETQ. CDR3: CASRDSIETQYF. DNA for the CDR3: TGCGCCAGCAGGGACAGTATAGAGACCCAGTACTTC.

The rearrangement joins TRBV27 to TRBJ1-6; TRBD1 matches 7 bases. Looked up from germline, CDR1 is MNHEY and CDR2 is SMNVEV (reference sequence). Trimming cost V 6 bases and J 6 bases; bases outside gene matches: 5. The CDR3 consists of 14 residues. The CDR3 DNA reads TGTGCCAGCAGAACAGGGGTGTCTAATTCACCCCTCCACTTT. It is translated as CASRTGVSNSPLHF.

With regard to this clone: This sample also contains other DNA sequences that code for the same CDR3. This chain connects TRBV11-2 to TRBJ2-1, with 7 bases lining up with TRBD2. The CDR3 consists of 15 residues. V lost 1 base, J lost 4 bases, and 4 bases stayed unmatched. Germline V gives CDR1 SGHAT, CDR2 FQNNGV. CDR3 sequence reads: CASSLVAGAYNEQFF. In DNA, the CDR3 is TGTGCCAGCAGCTTAGTAGCGGGCGCGTACAATGAGCAGTTCTTC.

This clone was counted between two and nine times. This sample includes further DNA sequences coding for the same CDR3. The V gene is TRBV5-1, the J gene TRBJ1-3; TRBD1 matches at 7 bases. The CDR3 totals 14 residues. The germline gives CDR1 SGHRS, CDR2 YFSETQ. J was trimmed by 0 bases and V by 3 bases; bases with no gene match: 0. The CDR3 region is CASSSGGSGNTIYF. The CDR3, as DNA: TGCGCCAGCAGCTCAGGGGGCTCTGGAAACACCATATATTTT.

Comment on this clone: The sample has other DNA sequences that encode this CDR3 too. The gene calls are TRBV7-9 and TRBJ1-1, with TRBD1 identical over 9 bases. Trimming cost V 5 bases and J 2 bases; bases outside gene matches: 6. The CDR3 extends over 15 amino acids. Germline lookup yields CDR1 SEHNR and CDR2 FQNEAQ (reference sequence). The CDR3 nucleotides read TGTGCCAGCAGCCTCGGACAGGGGCCAAACACTGAAGCTTTCTTT. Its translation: CASSLGQGPNTEAFF. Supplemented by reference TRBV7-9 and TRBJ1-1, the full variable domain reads DTGVSQNPRHKITKRGQNVTFRCDPISEHNRLYWYRQTLGQGPEFLTYFQNEAQLEKSRLLSDRFSAERPKGSFSTLEIQRTEQGDSAMYLCASSLGQGPNTEAFFGQGTRLTVV.

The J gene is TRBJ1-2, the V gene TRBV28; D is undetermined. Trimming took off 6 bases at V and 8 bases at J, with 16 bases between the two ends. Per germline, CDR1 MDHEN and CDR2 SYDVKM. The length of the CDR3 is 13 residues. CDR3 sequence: CASRTPGSHGYTF. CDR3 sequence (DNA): TGTGCCAGCAGGACGCCGGGATCCCACGGCTACACCTTC.